This T cell receptor beta chain was recovered during a study of cytomegalovirus exposure and HLA in healthy donors. CDR1 and CDR2 (germline): LNHDA, SQIVND (reference sequence). This CDR3 spans 13 amino acids. V was cut by 4 bases and J by 8 bases, with 14 bases left in between. PCR was performed using 60 Vbeta and 13 Jbeta primers. The assay was immunoSEQ multiplex PCR, and TCRdb's table has in-frame clones only and misses some. Altogether about 140,000 clones are present, 80% being singletons, with the ten largest covering roughly 2.9%. This clonotype was obtained from a woman in her 30s in good health and CMV-seronegative. The sample taken for sequencing was PBMCs. The V and J genes are TRBV19 and TRBJ1-2, with D maybe TRBD1 (5 bases). The CDR3 reads CASSKGQGRGYTF. The CDR3 DNA sequence: TGTGCCAGTAGTAAAGGGCAGGGTAGAGGCTACACCTTC.